These 11 T cell receptor beta chains came from one sample sequenced in a study of blood T cells in healthy people across ages. Next came a second PCR, run for about 6 to 11 cycles, which used a sample-barcoded 5' primer along with a J-beta primer mix. TCRdb reprocessed the 5' RACE reads via MiXCR and lists one record per CDR3 protein. The sample contains over 1,500,000 distinct CDR3 sequences, roughly 43% of which appear only once. Sequenced input: blood. These receptors were obtained from a human donor in good health.

This clonotype has more than one count but fewer than ten. This chain uses TRBV5-6 with TRBJ2-1; TRBD1 is a possible D gene (5 bases). The CDR3 has 13 amino acids. CDR1 is SGHDT and CDR2 is YYEEEE in the germline V gene. Between the trimmed V and J ends, which lost 4 bases and 10 bases, there was a span of 15 bases. The CDR3 is CASSETLGREQFF. The DNA for the CDR3 is TGTGCCAGCAGCGAAACACTGGGGCGGGAGCAGTTCTTC.

This clonotype was counted only a few times. The rearrangement links TRBV20-1 to TRBJ1-2; TRBD1 might be the D (5 bases). Germline CDR1 reads DFQATT; CDR2 reads SNEGSKA (reference sequence). V was clipped by 2 bases and J by 8 bases, with 12 bases between them. There are 12 residues in the CDR3. The CDR3 DNA reads as TGCAGTGCTAGATCAGGGATCGGAGGCTACACCTTC. Translating gives CSARSGIGGYTF.

The V and J genes are TRBV28 and TRBJ1-1, with 8 bases that match TRBD1. The CDR3 length is 15 residues. The junction had 11 bases not matched to a gene; V was cut back by 3 bases and J by 8 bases. The germline gives CDR1 MDHEN, CDR2 SYDVKM. For the CDR3, the DNA is TGTGCCAGCAGTTTCCGCTCTCGGACAGGGCAAGAAGCTTTCTTT. As protein: CASSFRSRTGQEAFF.

The chain combines TRBV9 with TRBJ1-1; 10 bases align to TRBD1. J lost 6 bases, V lost 0 bases, and 8 bases had no gene match. The CDR3 contains 16 residues. Germline CDR1 is SGDLS and CDR2 is YYNGEE. The CDR3 loop reads CASSVDPDRGVSEAFF. The CDR3 DNA sequence: TGTGCCAGCAGCGTAGATCCGGACAGGGGGGTTTCTGAAGCTTTCTTT.

The gene calls are TRBV7-2 and TRBJ2-5, with 9 bases that match TRBD2. V was clipped by 0 bases and J by 7 bases; unmatched bases: 12. Germline CDR1 SGHTA, CDR2 FQGNSA. The CDR3 sequence is 17 residues long. CDR3: CASSLAPSGGSRGTQYF. CDR3 sequence (DNA): TGTGCCAGCAGCTTAGCCCCGAGCGGGGGGTCGCGGGGGACCCAGTACTTC.

V is TRBV7-9 and J is TRBJ2-3, with a weak D call TRBD2 (5 bases). CDR3 size: 13 residues. Trimming stripped 10 bases from V and 2 bases from J, with 13 bases between. Germline CDR1 and CDR2: SEHNR and FQNEAQ (reference sequence). The CDR3 sequence: CATPPRDTDTQYF. CDR3 DNA sequence: TGTGCCACTCCGCCCCGGGACACAGATACGCAGTATTTT.

The rearrangement uses TRBV19 and TRBJ1-2; D remains ambiguous. This CDR3 contains 12 residues. Looked up from germline, CDR1 is LNHDA and CDR2 is SQIVND (reference sequence). The V and J ends lost 3 bases and 3 bases respectively, with 5 bases between them. CDR3 bases: TGTGCCAGTAGTATGAAGGACTATGGCTACACCTTC. Residues: CASSMKDYGYTF.

This clonotype was picked up a small number of times. This chain joins TRBV2 and TRBJ2-5; no firm D call. CDR3 length: 11 amino acids. Germline lookup yields CDR1 SNHLY and CDR2 FYNNEI. The V and J ends lost 7 bases and 4 bases respectively, with 7 bases between them. CDR3 residues: CASNVGETQYF. For the CDR3, the DNA is TGTGCCAGCAATGTTGGAGAGACCCAGTACTTC.

This clonotype showed up many times. The rearrangement links TRBV9 to TRBJ2-7; 7 nucleotides align to TRBD1. This CDR3 region has 13 residues. V trimming: 5 bases; J trimming: 4 bases; junction bases outside the gene matches: 6. Germline CDR1 SGDLS, CDR2 YYNGEE. CDR3 DNA: TGTGCCAGCAGTGACAGGGACGGATACGAGCAGTACTTC. This codes for CASSDRDGYEQYF.

This clonotype occurred a few times. The V call is TRBV20-1, the J call TRBJ2-5; 8 bases match TRBD2. The germline gives CDR1 DFQATT, CDR2 SNEGSKA (reference sequence). J lost 5 bases, V lost 5 bases, and 13 bases had no gene match. This CDR3 is built from 15 residues. The CDR3 coding sequence is TGCAGTGCTCCCCTGGGTAGCGGGGTAGATGAGACCCAGTACTTC. The encoded protein is CSAPLGSGVDETQYF.

This clonotype was seen a few times. The rearrangement uses TRBV4-2 and TRBJ1-5; TRBD1 matches at 7 bases. The CDR3 loop spans 18 amino acids. V lost 1 base and J lost 5; bases outside the gene matches: 14. CDR1 and CDR2 (germline): LGHNA, YNFKEQ. The CDR3 nucleotides are TGTGCCAGCAGCCAAGGGGACAGAAAGGGCTCGGGGGATCAGCCCCAGCATTTT. This codes for CASSQGDRKGSGDQPQHF.